This entry is about one T cell receptor beta chain. The antigen remains undetermined. CD8 cells classed as naive were CD45RO-negative and positively selected for CCR7, excluding terminally differentiated effector memory CD45RA+ cells. The sample comes from a study of shared clonotypes between healthy human individuals. As originally analysed: Junction-only immunoSEQ data arrived without quality scores, meaning filtering differed. Assay used: immunoSEQ multiplex PCR; TCRdb lists only in-frame clones, some missing. The V and J calls and clone size are taken from that table; D and trimming were inferred from the DNA. The sample holds about 590,000 clones; roughly 95% are singletons and the top ten take 0.09% to 0.13%. Notes on the study in general: Sampling covered nothing but blood. Tissue TCR repertoires likely differ from those found in blood. The expectation was that sequencing depth would affect clonotype sharing among donors.

The sample taken for sequencing was naive CD8+ T cells sorted from blood. The TCR was taken from a young woman in good health.

CDR3 protein: CASSQEAVRSSYNEQFF. The CDR3 nucleotides read TGCGCCAGCAGCCAAGAAGCGGTCAGGAGCTCCTACAATGAGCAGTTCTTC. V is TRBV4-1 and J is TRBJ2-1; weak D call: TRBD2 (5 bases). The CDR3 is made up of 17 amino acids. The V end was cut by 0 bases, the J end by 0 bases, with 12 bases between. CDR1 is MGHRA, CDR2 YSYEKL, per germline.